Each of the 32 T cell receptor beta chains below was sequenced from the same sample in a study of CD8 T cells in ankylosing spondylitis. One entry per CDR3 protein, called by TCRdb with MiXCR from the 5' RACE reads. The repertoire holds 650,000 to 800,000 distinct CDR3 sequences, with about 20% as singletons. Study-level findings and limits: For ankylosing spondylitis blood, a TCR beta motif of about eight highly homologous variants appeared characteristic.

No antigens are known for them. The source material was blood, either unsorted or a sorted T cell fraction (not recorded which). These receptors all stem from a male donor with ankylosing spondylitis.

V usage is TRBV24-1 and J usage is TRBJ2-1; D may be TRBD1 (6 bases). Trimming shortened V by 7 bases and J by 4 bases, and 13 bases separated the two germline ends. The length of the CDR3 is 14 residues. CDR1 is KGHDR and CDR2 is SFDVKD in the germline V gene. The CDR3 region has the DNA TGTGCCACCAGCCTGGACAGAGAATACAATGAGCAGTTCTTC. This sequence encodes CATSLDREYNEQFF.

A few counts support this clonotype. The V call is TRBV12-3 or TRBV12-4, the J call TRBJ2-5, with 9 bases identical to TRBD2. The CDR3 extends over 14 amino acids. The V segment lost 4 bases and the J segment 5 bases; nucleotides outside the gene matches: 5. For the CDR3, the DNA is TGTGCCAGCAGTTGGCGGGGGGGAGAGGAGACCCAGTACTTC. Its protein product is CASSWRGGEETQYF.

V gene TRBV6-2 or TRBV6-3 combines with J gene TRBJ2-7, with 8 bases that match TRBD2. Per the germline V gene, CDR1 is MNHEY and CDR2 is SVGEGT. The junction had 6 bases not matched to a gene; V was cut back by 9 bases and J by 2 bases. The CDR3 loop spans 13 amino acids. Here the CDR3 reads CASNVAGPYEQYF. As DNA, the CDR3 is TGTGCCAGTAATGTAGCGGGGCCCTACGAGCAGTACTTC.

V gene TRBV7-2 combines with J gene TRBJ2-3, with 12 nucleotides matching TRBD2. The germline V gene has CDR1 SGHTA and CDR2 FQGNSA. The CDR3 covers 17 residues. V shed 3 bases and J 4 bases; nucleotides not matched to a gene: 8. The DNA of the CDR3 is TGTGCCAGCAGCTTGCTCCCTAGCGGGAGGGTGGCAGATACGCAGTATTTT. Protein sequence: CASSLLPSGRVADTQYF.

Ten or more counts support this clonotype. This chain joins TRBV5-1 and TRBJ2-2; D gene uncertain. Germline CDR1 is SGHRS and CDR2 is YFSETQ. V was cut by 1 base and J by 4 bases, with 8 bases left in between. There are 14 residues in the CDR3. CDR3 amino acids: CASSLSPGTGELFF. CDR3 nucleotide sequence: TGCGCCAGCAGCTTGAGCCCAGGCACCGGGGAGCTGTTTTTT.

V gene TRBV12-3 or TRBV12-4 combines with J gene TRBJ1-2, with D hard to call. The CDR3 spans 12 residues. V was pared by 4 bases and J by 4 bases, with 7 bases between. CDR3 DNA sequence: TGTGCCAGCAGTTCCAACAGCTATGGCTACACCTTC. This translates into CASSSNSYGYTF.

This chain joins TRBV4-3 and TRBJ2-1; TRBD2 matches 9 bases. The CDR3 is 14 amino acids. The J segment lost 10 bases and the V segment lost 0 bases, leaving 4 bases of the junction unmatched. From germline, CDR1 is LGHNA and CDR2 YSLEER. The CDR3 sequence: CASSQDRLADEQFF. The CDR3, as DNA: TGCGCCAGCAGCCAAGATCGACTAGCGGACGAGCAGTTCTTC.

This clonotype was seen a handful of times. The chain uses TRBV19 and TRBJ2-1; 8 bases agree with TRBD2. V lost 3 bases, J lost 0 bases, and 10 bases stayed unmatched. CDR3 length: 18 residues. Germline V gene data show CDR1 as LNHDA and CDR2 as SQIVND (reference sequence). The CDR3 nucleotides are TGTGCCAGTAGTATTGCACTAGCGGACCTAAGCTCCTACAATGAGCAGTTCTTC. It specifies CASSIALADLSSYNEQFF.

The rearrangement joins TRBV12-3 or TRBV12-4 to TRBJ1-6; 7 bases match TRBD1. V lost 5 bases, J lost 3 bases, and 1 base stayed unmatched. This CDR3 comprises 14 residues. The CDR3 region is CASSGQDYNSPLHF. The CDR3 DNA sequence: TGTGCCAGCAGTGGACAGGACTATAATTCACCCCTCCACTTT.

This sequence joins TRBV12-3 or TRBV12-4 and TRBJ1-1, with D unclear. Deletions cut 6 bases from V and 5 bases from J, with 10 bases between. CDR3 length: 12 amino acids. The CDR3 loop is CASSYFGTEAFF. The DNA of the CDR3 is TGTGCCAGCAGCTACTTTGGGACTGAAGCTTTCTTT.

This clonotype appeared a few times. This chain uses TRBV9 with TRBJ2-7, with 7 bases lining up with TRBD2. The CDR3 covers 15 residues. Germline loops: CDR1 SGDLS, CDR2 YYNGEE. V dropped 0 bases and J dropped 5; count of bases not matched to a gene: 8. The chain's CDR3 is CASSVGWTRAHEQYF. The DNA for the CDR3 is TGTGCCAGCAGCGTAGGATGGACTAGGGCCCACGAGCAGTACTTC.

The chain carries TRBV5-1 and TRBJ2-5; D possibly corresponds to TRBD1 (5 bases). This CDR3 has 15 residues. V lost 1 base to trimming and J lost 4 bases, with 14 bases between them. Germline CDR1 reads SGHRS; CDR2 reads YFSETQ. CDR3: CASSLRGAGRETQYF. The CDR3 region has the DNA TGCGCCAGCAGCTTGCGTGGGGCAGGGCGAGAGACCCAGTACTTC.

This clonotype has just a few counts. This chain links TRBV7-2 with TRBJ2-7; 10 nucleotides align to TRBD1. Germline-derived CDR1 and CDR2 are SGHTA and FQGNSA. The J segment lost 2 bases and the V segment lost 2 bases, leaving 6 bases of the junction unmatched. The CDR3 sequence is 16 residues long. CDR3 protein: CASSLFGDRGPYEQYF. As DNA, the CDR3 is TGTGCCAGCAGCTTATTTGGGGACAGGGGCCCCTACGAGCAGTACTTC.

The V and J genes are TRBV13 and TRBJ2-7; 9 positions match TRBD2. Looked up from germline, CDR1 is PRHDT and CDR2 is FYEKMQ (reference sequence). Trimming removed 3 bases from V and 2 bases from J; junction bases left unmatched: 11. This CDR3 has 17 residues. The DNA for the CDR3 is TGTGCCAGCAGCTTCGGGGGGAGCGGGAGGCGGGCCTACGAGCAGTACTTC. It translates to CASSFGGSGRRAYEQYF.

J is TRBJ2-3 and V is TRBV7-2; D uncertain. Trimming removed 0 bases at V and 3 bases at J, with 7 bases between. Germline loops: CDR1 SGHTA, CDR2 FQGNSA. This CDR3 is 14 amino acids long. CDR3 sequence (DNA): TGTGCCAGCAGCTTAGCACTCGAAACAGATACGCAGTATTTT. Residues: CASSLALETDTQYF.

The chain couples TRBV7-9 to TRBJ2-1; D unclear. This CDR3 comprises 15 residues. V lost 1 base to trimming and J lost 7 bases, with 14 bases between them. The germline gives CDR1 SEHNR, CDR2 FQNEAQ (reference sequence). CDR3 amino acids: CASSLEKGRRNEQFF. Written as DNA, the CDR3 is TGTGCCAGCAGCTTAGAAAAAGGAAGGAGAAATGAGCAGTTCTTC.

This clonotype was observed at least ten times. The J gene is TRBJ2-3, the V gene TRBV20-1; D unresolved. The CDR3 contains 13 residues. CDR1 DFQATT and CDR2 SNEGSKA come from the germline V gene (reference sequence). V lost 7 bases and J 2 bases, leaving 13 bases between the germline ends. Here the CDR3 reads CSGQASPTDTQYF. Written as DNA, the CDR3 is TGCAGTGGGCAGGCATCGCCCACAGATACGCAGTATTTT.

Turning to this clonotype: The germline gene is not matched at one end of the junction; a read error may be the cause. CDR3 sequence reads: CASTDISREEQLF. The CDR3 bases are TGTGCCAGCACCGACATATCCAGGGAGGAGCAGCTCTTC. This chain joins TRBV12-3 or TRBV12-4 and TRBJ2-1; D may be TRBD2 (6 bases). CDR3 size: 13 residues.

The rearrangement joins TRBV12-3 or TRBV12-4 to TRBJ1-6, with D possibly matching TRBD1 (6 bases). Trimming removed 3 bases at V and 11 bases at J, with 8 bases between. This CDR3 comprises 12 residues. The CDR3 nucleotides read TGTGCCAGCAGTTTTCGGGGGCCACCCCTCCACTTT. Encoded protein: CASSFRGPPLHF.

The chain is built from TRBV7-9 and TRBJ1-4; the match to TRBD1 covers 10 bases. Trimming at V came to 4 bases and at J to 6 bases, leaving 5 bases not matched to a gene. In germline, CDR1 is SEHNR, CDR2 FQNEAQ (reference sequence). The CDR3 is 15 residues long. CDR3 protein: CASSSPGQGYEKLFF. The CDR3 nucleotides read TGTGCCAGCAGCTCACCGGGACAGGGGTATGAAAAACTGTTTTTT.

The gene calls are TRBV7-9 and TRBJ1-2; a possible D gene is TRBD1 (5 bases). CDR1 and CDR2 from the germline V gene are SEHNR and FQNEAQ (reference sequence). The ends were cut back, 5 bases at V and 4 bases at J, with 14 bases in the middle. This CDR3 region has 14 residues. CDR3 amino acids: CASSTSTRAYGYTF. CDR3 DNA: TGTGCCAGCAGCACCAGCACCAGGGCCTATGGCTACACCTTC.

This clonotype showed up just a few times. CDR3 coding DNA: TGTGCCAGCAGTTTAGAGCCTCCACCCCGGGTCGGCGAGCAGTACTTC. This sequence encodes CASSLEPPPRVGEQYF. This chain connects TRBV12-3 or TRBV12-4 to TRBJ2-7; D is unclear. The V end lost 1 base, the J end lost 6 bases, and 19 bases lay between the germline ends. The CDR3 totals 16 residues.

The chain has TRBV7-9 and TRBJ2-1; D may be TRBD1 or TRBD2 (5 bases each). Trimming removed 5 bases from V and 4 bases from J, with 12 bases in between. CDR3 length equals 14 residues. Germline V gives CDR1 SEHNR, CDR2 FQNEAQ (reference sequence). The CDR3 bases are TGTGCCAGCAGCGAAGCCGGGACGTACAATGAGCAGTTCTTC. Residues: CASSEAGTYNEQFF. Supplemented by reference TRBV7-9 and TRBJ2-1, the full variable domain reads DTGVSQNPRHKITKRGQNVTFRCDPISEHNRLYWYRQTLGQGPEFLTYFQNEAQLEKSRLLSDRFSAERPKGSFSTLEIQRTEQGDSAMYLCASSEAGTYNEQFFGPGTRLTVL.

This clonotype came up a few times. V gene TRBV7-8 combines with J gene TRBJ1-2; no firm D call. This CDR3 is built from 13 residues. Trimming shortened V by 1 base and J by 4 bases, and 7 bases separated the two germline ends. Looked up from germline, CDR1 is SGHVS and CDR2 is FQNEAQ. CDR3 in DNA: TGTGCCAGCAGCTTAGACCCCGCCTATGGCTACACCTTC. This codes for CASSLDPAYGYTF.

The CDR3 loop is CASSPPGLAGYEQYF. The CDR3 DNA reads TGTGCCAGCAGCCCCCCGGGACTAGCGGGGTACGAGCAGTACTTC. The chain has TRBV7-9 and TRBJ2-7, with 13 bases lining up with TRBD2. The trim removed 5 bases at V and 4 bases at J, leaving 5 bases unmatched. CDR3 size: 15 residues. Germline V gene lookup returns CDR1 SEHNR and CDR2 FQNEAQ (reference sequence).

This clonotype was seen only a few times. The rearrangement uses TRBV12-3 or TRBV12-4 and TRBJ1-4, with a weak D call TRBD1 (5 bases). Trimming took 7 bases from V and 4 from J, leaving 13 bases between them. The CDR3 spans 14 residues. In DNA form, the CDR3 reads TGTGCCAGCACCCGAGGGGAGGGTAATGAAAAACTGTTTTTT. Its protein is CASTRGEGNEKLFF.

This clonotype has a handful of counts. This chain connects TRBV12-3 or TRBV12-4 to TRBJ1-1, with D tentatively TRBD1 (5 bases). CDR3 size: 13 residues. Trimming left V 6 bases short and J 6 bases short, with 14 bases between. The CDR3 loop is CASRSYRDPEAFF. The CDR3 DNA reads TGTGCCAGCAGAAGCTACCGGGACCCTGAAGCTTTCTTT.

This clonotype was counted between two and nine times. The chain combines TRBV20-1 with TRBJ1-2, with D tentatively TRBD1 (5 bases). The CDR3 has 14 residues. Trimming cost V 5 bases and J 3 bases, with 16 bases left between them. Germline V gene data show CDR1 as DFQATT and CDR2 as SNEGSKA (reference sequence). The CDR3, as DNA: TGCAGTGCTGTACTGGGGGAGAGGGACTATGGCTACACCTTC. This codes for CSAVLGERDYGYTF.

This clonotype was detected many times. The rearrangement uses TRBV20-1 and TRBJ2-7, with TRBD2 matching 11 bases. The V segment lost 6 bases and the J segment 2 bases; nucleotides outside the gene matches: 6. The CDR3 spans 14 residues. Germline CDR1 reads DFQATT; CDR2 reads SNEGSKA (reference sequence). The chain's CDR3 is CSARSGGAPYEQYF. CDR3 sequence (DNA): TGCAGTGCACGTAGCGGGGGGGCCCCCTACGAGCAGTACTTC.

V gene TRBV4-1 combines with J gene TRBJ2-7; 8 nucleotides match TRBD1. The CDR3 is made up of 16 amino acids. Germline V gives CDR1 MGHRA, CDR2 YSYEKL. With 0 bases clipped from V and 5 bases from J, the junction kept 9 bases outside the gene matches. DNA for the CDR3: TGCGCCAGCAGCCAAGATGGGGCAGGGGGCGTCGACGAGCAGTACTTC. It specifies CASSQDGAGGVDEQYF.

The chain recombines TRBV15 with TRBJ1-4; D possibly corresponds to TRBD1 (5 bases). Looked up from germline, CDR1 is LNHNV and CDR2 is YYDKDF (reference sequence). This CDR3 has 18 residues. Between the trimmed V and J ends, which lost 0 bases and 0 bases, there was a span of 14 bases. As DNA, the CDR3 is TGTGCCACCAGCAGAGATCAAGGATTAGGGGCAACTAATGAAAAACTGTTTTTT. Translated, it gives CATSRDQGLGATNEKLFF.

J is TRBJ1-1 and V is TRBV11-1; TRBD1 agrees at 7 bases. The CDR3 covers 15 residues. The V segment lost 2 bases and the J segment 0 bases; nucleotides outside the gene matches: 3. Looked up from germline, CDR1 is SGHAT and CDR2 is FQDESV (reference sequence). The CDR3 DNA reads TGTGCCAGCAGCTTAAGGGACAGATTGAACACTGAAGCTTTCTTT. Translated, it gives CASSLRDRLNTEAFF. The entire variable domain, with the rest obtained from reference TRBV11-1 and TRBJ1-1, is as follows: EAEVAQSPRYKITEKSQAVAFWCDPISGHATLYWYRQILGQGPELLVQFQDESVVDDSQLPKDRFSAERLKGVDSTLKIQPAELGDSAMYLCASSLRDRLNTEAFFGQGTRLTVV.